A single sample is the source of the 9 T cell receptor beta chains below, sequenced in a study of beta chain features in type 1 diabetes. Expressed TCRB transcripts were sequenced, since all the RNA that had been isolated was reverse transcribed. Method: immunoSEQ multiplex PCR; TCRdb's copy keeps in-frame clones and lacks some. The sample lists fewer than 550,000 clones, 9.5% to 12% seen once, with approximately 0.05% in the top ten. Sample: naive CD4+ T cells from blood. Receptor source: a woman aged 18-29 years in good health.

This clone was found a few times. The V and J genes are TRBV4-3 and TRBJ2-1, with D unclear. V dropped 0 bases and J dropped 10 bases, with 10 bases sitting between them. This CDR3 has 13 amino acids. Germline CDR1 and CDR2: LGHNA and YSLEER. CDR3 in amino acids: CASSQDVGREQFF. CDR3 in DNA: TGCGCCAGCAGCCAAGACGTAGGCCGGGAGCAGTTCTTC.

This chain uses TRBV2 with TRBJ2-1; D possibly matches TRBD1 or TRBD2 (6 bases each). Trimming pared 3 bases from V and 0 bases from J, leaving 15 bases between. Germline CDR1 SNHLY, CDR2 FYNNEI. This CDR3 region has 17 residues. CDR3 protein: CASSDEGGIGSYNEQFF. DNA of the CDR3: TGTGCCAGCAGTGATGAGGGGGGTATAGGCTCCTACAATGAGCAGTTCTTC. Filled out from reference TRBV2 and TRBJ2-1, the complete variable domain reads EPEVTQTPSHQVTQMGQEVILRCVPISNHLYFYWYRQILGQKVEFLVSFYNNEISEKSEIFDDQFSVERPDGSNFTLKIRSTKLEDSAMYFCASSDEGGIGSYNEQFFGPGTRLTVL.

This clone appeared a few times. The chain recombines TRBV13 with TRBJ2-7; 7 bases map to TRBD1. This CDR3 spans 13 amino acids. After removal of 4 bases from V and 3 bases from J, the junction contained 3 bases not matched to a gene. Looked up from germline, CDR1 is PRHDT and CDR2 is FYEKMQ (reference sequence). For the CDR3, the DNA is TGTGCCAGCAGCTCAACAGGGGTCTACGAGCAGTACGTC. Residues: CASSSTGVYEQYV.

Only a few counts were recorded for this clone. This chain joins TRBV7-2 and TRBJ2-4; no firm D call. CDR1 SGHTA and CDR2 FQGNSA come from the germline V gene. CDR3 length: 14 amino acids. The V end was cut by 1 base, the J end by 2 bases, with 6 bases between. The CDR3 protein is CASSLVGPKNIQYF. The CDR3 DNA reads TGTGCCAGCAGCTTAGTAGGTCCCAAAAACATTCAGTACTTC.

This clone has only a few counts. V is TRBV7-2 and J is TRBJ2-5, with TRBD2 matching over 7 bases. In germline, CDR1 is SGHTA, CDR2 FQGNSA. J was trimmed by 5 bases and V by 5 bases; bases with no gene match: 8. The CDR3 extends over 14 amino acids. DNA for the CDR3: TGTGCCAGCAGCCGGGACTATAGTACGGAGACCCAGTACTTC. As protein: CASSRDYSTETQYF.

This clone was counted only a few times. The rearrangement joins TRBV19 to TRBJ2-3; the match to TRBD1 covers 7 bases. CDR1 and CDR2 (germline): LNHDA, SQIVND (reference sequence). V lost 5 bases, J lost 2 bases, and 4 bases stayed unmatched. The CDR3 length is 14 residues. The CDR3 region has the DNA TGTGCCAGTAGTTACGGGACAGCCACAGATACGCAGTATTTT. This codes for CASSYGTATDTQYF.

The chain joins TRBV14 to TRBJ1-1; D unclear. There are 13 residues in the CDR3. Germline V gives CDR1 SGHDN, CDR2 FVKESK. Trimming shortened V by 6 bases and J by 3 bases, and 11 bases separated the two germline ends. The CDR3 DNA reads TGTGCCAGCAGATCACGGGTCTACACTGAAGCTTTCTTT. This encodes CASRSRVYTEAFF.

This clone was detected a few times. CDR3 in DNA: TGTGCCAGCAGTGTGTCGACAGTCCAGCCCCAGCATTTT. This encodes CASSVSTVQPQHF. This chain joins TRBV6-1 and TRBJ1-5; D is possibly TRBD1 (5 bases). V lost 4 bases, J lost 7 bases, and 11 bases lay in between. Germline V lookup: CDR1 MNHNS, CDR2 SASEGT. This CDR3 has 13 residues.

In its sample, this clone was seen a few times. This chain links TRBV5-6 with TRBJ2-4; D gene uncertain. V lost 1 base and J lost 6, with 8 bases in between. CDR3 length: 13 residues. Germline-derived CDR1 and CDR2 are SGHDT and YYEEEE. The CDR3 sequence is CASSLFWVNIQYF. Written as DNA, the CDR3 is TGTGCCAGCAGCTTGTTTTGGGTAAACATTCAGTACTTC.